Sequencing of this T cell receptor (beta chain) was carried out in a study of blood T cell repertoires in COVID-19. Across the study: The United States, Italy and Spain were the sources of the acute and convalescent COVID-19 samples. From T cells, B-cell-depleted T cells, or PBMCs came the material, which was cDNA or gDNA.

Methods used by the authors: Amplification from reference gene primers served as the basis for estimated nucleated cell counts. Measured with immunoSEQ multiplex PCR; TCRdb has only the in-frame clones, and not every one. V and J calls and clone size are those listed in that table; D and trimming were worked out from the DNA. The table shows about 11,000 clones, with almost 85% occurring only once. V lost 4 bases, J lost 13 bases, and 13 bases lay in between. Germline CDR1 reads SEHNR; CDR2 reads FQNEAQ (reference sequence). CDR3 length: 12 residues. V usage is TRBV7-9 and J usage is TRBJ1-4; D is perhaps TRBD1 (6 bases). Sequencing used peripheral blood. This TCR came from a man in his fifties or sixties with active COVID-19. The CDR3 sequence: CASSSRTDRLFF. The CDR3 DNA reads TGTGCCAGCAGCTCCCGGACAGATCGACTGTTTTTT.